The next 2 T cell receptor beta chains were all read from a single sample in a study of T cells in Graves' hyperthyroidism and ophthalmopathy. The source material, RNA transcripts, was used to amplify TCR beta CDR3 regions. A first-round RT-PCR of the TCR CDR3 used the HTBI primer set. TCRdb reprocessed the multiplex PCR reads via MiXCR and lists one record per CDR3 protein. Among more than 300,000 distinct CDR3 sequences listed, about 15% were seen once. Material: blood. The receptors shown here come from a woman aged 55-70 years with Graves' hyperthyroidism.

This clonotype has ten or more counts. CDR3 sequence reads: CASSSLPYEQYF. The CDR3 DNA is TGTGCCAGCAGCTCCCTCCCCTACGAGCAGTACTTC. The genes are TRBV7-2 and TRBJ2-7; D call uncertain. The V and J ends lost 4 bases and 2 bases respectively, with 6 bases between them. There are 12 residues in the CDR3. The germline V gene encodes CDR1 SGHTA and CDR2 FQGNSA.

This clonotype was seen a few times. The chain links TRBV12-3 or TRBV12-4 to TRBJ2-2; the D is unclear. V was clipped by 5 bases and J by 8 bases, with 9 bases between them. The CDR3 has 12 residues. The CDR3 DNA follows: TGTGCCAGCAGTATTCTAGGGGGGGAGCTGTTTTTT. Its translation is CASSILGGELFF.